A single sample is the source of the 30 T cell receptor beta chains below, sequenced in a study of human T cells and chemical hapten exposure. TCRdb re-derived calls from the RACE reads in MiXCR, one entry per CDR3 protein. Seen here are 80,000 to 100,000 distinct CDR3 sequences, 9.5% to 13% observed once, and the top ten hold 0.85% to 1.2%. The time point is: patch test 3, about 24 weeks after DPC sensitization. The treatment is: therapeutic diphenylcyclopropenone sensitization with weekly scalp DPC. This sample comprised whole blood, obtained in connection with sensitization to the hapten diphenylcyclopropenone (DPC). These receptors were taken from a woman younger than 45 with alopecia areata. Some clones in this sample may be carry-over from other donors' samples.

This clonotype was picked up a small number of times. The chain combines TRBV7-2 with TRBJ1-2; D ambiguous. The ends were cut back, 0 bases at V and 3 bases at J, with 5 bases in the middle. This CDR3 is 13 amino acids long. Looked up from germline, CDR1 is SGHTA and CDR2 is FQGNSA. CDR3 bases: TGTGCCAGCAGCTTAGCACGGGACTATGGCTACACCTTC. Translated, it gives CASSLARDYGYTF.

This clonotype occurred many times. J is TRBJ2-1 and V is TRBV5-4, with 8 bases that match TRBD1. V gave up 3 bases and J gave up 7 bases; unmatched junction bases: 12. Germline assignment: CDR1 SGHNT and CDR2 YYREEE (reference sequence). This CDR3 is built from 16 residues. CDR3 protein: CASSSSIGQGWNEQFF. CDR3 nucleotide sequence: TGTGCCAGCAGCTCGAGCATCGGACAGGGATGGAATGAGCAGTTCTTC.

Many counts were recorded for this clonotype. The chain is built from TRBV5-1 and TRBJ1-2; 9 bases map to TRBD1. This CDR3 has 14 residues. In germline, CDR1 is SGHRS, CDR2 YFSETQ. V shed 4 bases and J 4 bases; nucleotides not matched to a gene: 5. The CDR3 loop reads CASSVTGGGYGYTF. DNA for the CDR3: TGCGCCAGCAGCGTAACAGGGGGCGGCTATGGCTACACCTTC.

This clonotype has at least ten counts. The chain combines TRBV7-6 with TRBJ2-2, with 10 positions matching TRBD2. Per the germline V gene, CDR1 is SGHVS and CDR2 is FNYEAQ. This CDR3 is 15 amino acids long. V lost 4 bases and J lost 6; bases outside the gene matches: 5. This CDR3 is CASSSKRGGPGELFF. In DNA form, the CDR3 reads TGTGCCAGCAGCTCCAAGCGGGGGGGCCCCGGGGAGCTGTTTTTT.

This clonotype was seen many times. The CDR3 DNA is TGCGCCAGCAGCTTGGTTGGGGAAGATACGCAGTATTTT. This sequence encodes CASSLVGEDTQYF. The V gene is TRBV5-1, the J gene TRBJ2-3; no firm D call. The CDR3 covers 13 residues. CDR1 SGHRS and CDR2 YFSETQ come from the germline V gene. Deletions cut 0 bases from V and 5 bases from J, with 7 bases between.

The chain carries TRBV29-1 and TRBJ1-1, with D unclear. CDR3 length equals 17 residues. Trimming pared 0 bases from V and 1 base from J, leaving 18 bases between. Germline loops: CDR1 SQVTM, CDR2 ANQGSEA. The CDR3 region is CSVEDLRSHPTNTEAFF. CDR3 DNA sequence: TGCAGCGTTGAAGATCTTCGATCACACCCCACGAACACTGAAGCTTTCTTT.

This clonotype was seen many times. This CDR3 reads CASSYVSAYEQYF. In DNA, the CDR3 is TGTGCCAGCAGTTATGTTTCGGCCTACGAGCAGTACTTC. This sequence joins TRBV6-2 or TRBV6-3 and TRBJ2-7; D gene uncertain. Germline-derived CDR1 and CDR2 are MNHEY and SVGEGT. The V end was cut by 3 bases, the J end by 2 bases, with 8 bases between. The CDR3 length is 13 residues.

J is TRBJ1-4 and V is TRBV29-1; D gene ambiguous. Between the trimmed V and J ends, which lost 4 bases and 4 bases, there was a span of 4 bases. This CDR3 contains 11 residues. The germline gives CDR1 SQVTM, CDR2 ANQGSEA. The DNA for the CDR3 is TGCAGCGTTGGGGTTAATGAAAAACTGTTTTTT. Its protein product is CSVGVNEKLFF.

Many counts were recorded for this clonotype. The genes are TRBV13 and TRBJ1-2, with 10 nucleotides matching TRBD1. The V and J ends lost 0 bases and 6 bases, in that order; junction bases with no gene match: 7. In germline, CDR1 is PRHDT, CDR2 FYEKMQ (reference sequence). CDR3 length: 16 amino acids. The chain's CDR3 is CASSLGPAGTGDGYTF. In DNA, the CDR3 is TGTGCCAGCAGCTTAGGGCCTGCCGGGACAGGGGATGGCTACACCTTC.

This clonotype was detected many times. The gene calls are TRBV29-1 and TRBJ1-2; D gene unclear. The CDR3 is made up of 13 amino acids. V shed 7 bases and J shed 4 bases, with 16 bases lying between them. Looked up from germline, CDR1 is SQVTM and CDR2 is ANQGSEA. CDR3 DNA sequence: TGCAGCGCCAGAGCCCAGGCGGGCTATGGCTACACCTTC. This translates into CSARAQAGYGYTF. Full variable domain (missing parts from reference TRBV29-1 and TRBJ1-2): SAVISQKPSRDICQRGTSLTIQCQVDSQVTMMFWYRQQPGQSLTLIATANQGSEATYESGFVIDKFPISRPNLTFSTLTVSNMSPEDSSIYLCSARAQAGYGYTFGSGTRLTVV.

The chain uses TRBV20-1 and TRBJ2-1; TRBD2 aligns across 9 bases. Trimming cost V 4 bases and J 6 bases; bases outside gene matches: 7. This CDR3 region has 14 residues. Germline lookup yields CDR1 DFQATT and CDR2 SNEGSKA (reference sequence). The CDR3 sequence is CSANVGTSPNEQFF. CDR3 nucleotide sequence: TGCAGTGCTAATGTGGGGACTAGCCCCAATGAGCAGTTCTTC.

In this sample, this clonotype turned up many times. V usage is TRBV20-1 and J usage is TRBJ1-2; 7 bases map to TRBD1. Germline CDR1 and CDR2: DFQATT and SNEGSKA (reference sequence). CDR3 length: 13 residues. Unmatched junction bases numbered 6, after V lost 4 bases and J lost 4 bases. CDR3 in DNA: TGCAGTGCTAACCCAGGGGGAGGCTATGGCTACACCTTC. Translated, it gives CSANPGGGYGYTF.

Ten or more counts support this clonotype. This chain uses TRBV6-6 with TRBJ2-7; 13 bases align to TRBD2. V lost 4 bases and J lost 0; bases outside the gene matches: 3. Per germline, CDR1 MNHNY and CDR2 SVGAGI (reference sequence). The CDR3 length is 16 residues. Here the CDR3 DNA reads TGTGCCAGCAGTTGGGGACTAGCGGGACCCTCCTACGAGCAGTACTTC. It encodes CASSWGLAGPSYEQYF.

The table lists this clonotype with many counts. This chain uses TRBV4-2 with TRBJ2-5; D possibly corresponds to TRBD1 (5 bases). Trimming cost V 0 bases and J 4 bases, with 15 bases left between them. The CDR3 length is 16 residues. The germline V gene encodes CDR1 LGHNA and CDR2 YNFKEQ. The CDR3 is CASSQDAGAGAETQYF. In nucleotides, the CDR3 is TGTGCCAGCAGCCAAGATGCTGGCGCTGGGGCAGAGACCCAGTACTTC.

This chain links TRBV24-1 with TRBJ2-1; unclear D gene. Looked up from germline, CDR1 is KGHDR and CDR2 is SFDVKD. The V gene lost 5 bases and the J gene lost 9 bases, with 10 bases spanning the gap. The CDR3 length is 12 residues. CDR3 nucleotides: TGTGCCACCAGTGCGCAGCCTTCTGAGCAGTTCTTC. This gives the protein CATSAQPSEQFF.

V is TRBV11-3 and J is TRBJ2-1; D may be TRBD2 (5 bases). The CDR3 totals 14 residues. CDR1 SGHNT and CDR2 YENEEA come from the germline V gene. Trimming took off 3 bases at V and 4 bases at J, with 10 bases between the two ends. The CDR3 protein is CASSLSGEYNEQFF. The CDR3 coding sequence is TGTGCCAGCAGCTTGAGCGGAGAGTACAATGAGCAGTTCTTC.

This clonotype was observed at least ten times. V is TRBV20-1 and J is TRBJ1-5; a possible D gene is TRBD1 (5 bases). From germline, CDR1 is DFQATT and CDR2 SNEGSKA (reference sequence). The germline V and J ends were trimmed by 5 bases and 5 bases, with 16 bases remaining between them. The CDR3 contains 14 residues. The CDR3 region is CSAAPGTGYQPQHF. The CDR3 DNA reads TGCAGTGCTGCCCCCGGGACCGGTTATCAGCCCCAGCATTTT.

This clonotype was recorded many times. V gene TRBV5-1 combines with J gene TRBJ2-5, with D perhaps given as TRBD1 or TRBD2 (7 bases each). V was cut by 2 bases and J by 5 bases, with 16 bases left in between. Per germline, CDR1 SGHRS and CDR2 YFSETQ. The CDR3 is made up of 15 amino acids. In nucleotides, the CDR3 is TGCGCCAGCAGCTTCCAACAGGGGCGGGAGGAGACCCAGTACTTC. Encoded protein: CASSFQQGREETQYF.

In this sample, this clonotype turned up a few times. The chain employs TRBV5-1 and TRBJ1-6; 7 nucleotides match TRBD1. CDR1 SGHRS and CDR2 YFSETQ come from the germline V gene. The CDR3 covers 16 residues. Germline trimming cut 7 bases from V and 0 bases from J; bases unmatched to any gene: 7. CDR3 sequence reads: CASASGDSSYNSPLHF. CDR3 nucleotides: TGCGCCAGCGCCTCAGGGGACAGCTCCTATAATTCACCCCTCCACTTT.

This clonotype has at least ten counts. The rearrangement uses TRBV4-2 and TRBJ2-7, with D unclear. This CDR3 comprises 15 residues. Trimming removed 0 bases from V and 4 bases from J, with 13 bases in between. Germline V gene sequence: CDR1 LGHNA, CDR2 YNFKEQ. CDR3 DNA: TGTGCCAGCAGCCAAGACCGGCAGACTTTGTACGAGCAGTACTTC. Encoded protein: CASSQDRQTLYEQYF.

In this sample, this clonotype turned up many times. This chain's CDR3 is CASTRDGSSTDTQYF. CDR3 nucleotide sequence: TGTGCCAGCACCAGGGACGGATCTAGCACAGATACGCAGTATTTT. The J gene is TRBJ2-3, the V gene TRBV12-3 or TRBV12-4; D could derive from TRBD1 or TRBD2 (5 bases each). The CDR3 runs 15 residues. V dropped 7 bases and J dropped 0 bases, with 14 bases sitting between them.

This clonotype turned up a few times. The V gene is TRBV29-1, the J gene TRBJ1-2; D not resolved. V lost 7 bases and J lost 5, with 11 bases in between. CDR1 SQVTM and CDR2 ANQGSEA come from the germline V gene. CDR3 length: 11 residues. The CDR3 spells CSGGSGYGYTF. The CDR3 DNA is TGCAGCGGGGGATCGGGGTATGGCTACACCTTC.

This clonotype was seen a handful of times. The CDR3 nucleotides read TGCGCCAGCAAAGGTCTAGCGGGGGGTAACACAGATACGCAGTATTTT. Translation gives CASKGLAGGNTDTQYF. The chain has TRBV5-1 and TRBJ2-3; 11 nucleotides match TRBD2. The CDR3 totals 16 residues. CDR1 SGHRS and CDR2 YFSETQ come from the germline V gene. The junction had 8 bases not matched to a gene; V was cut back by 6 bases and J by 2 bases. Filled out from reference TRBV5-1 and TRBJ2-3, the complete variable domain reads KAGVTQTPRYLIKTRGQQVTLSCSPISGHRSVSWYQQTPGQGLQFLFEYFSETQRNKGNFPGRFSGRQFSNSRSEMNVSTLELGDSALYLCASKGLAGGNTDTQYFGPGTRLTVL.

The chain carries TRBV7-8 and TRBJ1-6; D is ambiguous. The germline V and J ends were trimmed by 5 bases and 16 bases, with 15 bases remaining between them. The CDR3 is 12 residues long. Germline V gene sequence: CDR1 SGHVS, CDR2 FQNEAQ. The CDR3 reads CASSPNRGNLHF. In nucleotides, the CDR3 is TGTGCCAGCAGCCCCAACCGGGGTAATCTCCACTTT. Filled out from reference TRBV7-8 and TRBJ1-6, the complete variable domain reads GAGVSQSPRYKVAKRGQDVALRCDPISGHVSLFWYQQALGQGPEFLTYFQNEAQLDKSGLPSDRFFAERPEGSVSTLKIQRTQQEDSAVYLCASSPNRGNLHFGNGTRLTVT.

For the CDR3, the DNA is TGCAGCGCCTTGACCGTAATCCCGAACACTGAAGCTTTCTTT. Its translation is CSALTVIPNTEAFF. The chain has TRBV29-1 and TRBJ1-1; D not resolved. Per germline, CDR1 SQVTM and CDR2 ANQGSEA. Trimming removed 7 bases from V and 1 base from J, with 16 bases in between. This CDR3 has 14 residues.

This clonotype was counted ten times or more. CDR3 amino acids: CASSKTSRGASYEQYF. In DNA form, the CDR3 reads TGTGCCAGCAGCAAAACTTCGCGGGGGGCCTCCTACGAGCAGTACTTC. The chain is built from TRBV21-1 and TRBJ2-7; TRBD1 reflects the table's D call only, with no check against the DNA. TRBV21-1 is given as a pseudogene. This CDR3 is built from 16 residues.

This clonotype was counted ten times or more. Here the CDR3 DNA reads TGTGCCAGCAGTTTATCCCTCAGAGGCAGGCCCCAGCATTTT. Protein: CASSLSLRGRPQHF. The rearrangement links TRBV28 to TRBJ1-5; D is uncertain. CDR1 and CDR2 from the germline V gene are MDHEN and SYDVKM. The CDR3 totals 14 residues. V was trimmed by 1 base and J by 9 bases, leaving 13 bases between them. Full variable domain (missing parts from reference TRBV28 and TRBJ1-5): DVKVTQSSRYLVKRTGEKVFLECVQDMDHENMFWYRQDPGLGLRLIYFSYDVKMKEKGDIPEGYSVSREKKERFSLILESASTNQTSMYLCASSLSLRGRPQHFGDGTRLSIL.

The gene calls are TRBV5-3 and TRBJ2-1; 12 nucleotides agree with TRBD2. TRBV5-3 is given ORF status, its function remaining uncertain. The CDR3 runs 16 residues. The junction had 1 base not matched to a gene; V was cut back by 0 bases and J by 3 bases. The CDR3 here is CARSLGTSGNYNEQFF. The CDR3 DNA follows: TGTGCCAGAAGCTTGGGGACTAGCGGGAACTACAATGAGCAGTTCTTC.

The V call is TRBV4-3, the J call TRBJ2-7; the D gene is possibly TRBD2 (5 bases). Germline CDR1 and CDR2: LGHNA and YSLEER. The ends were cut back, 1 base at V and 4 bases at J, with 14 bases in the middle. The length of the CDR3 is 15 residues. DNA for the CDR3: TGCGCCAGCAGCCAAGTTGTAGCTAGCAGTTACGAGCAGTACTTC. Amino acids: CASSQVVASSYEQYF.

This clonotype has only a few counts. The chain combines TRBV28 with TRBJ2-7; 7 bases align to TRBD1. V lost 6 bases, J lost 3 bases, and 5 bases stayed unmatched. The V gene's germline CDR1 is MDHEN and CDR2 SYDVKM. This CDR3 contains 13 residues. CDR3 sequence (DNA): TGTGCCAGCAGCGAGGGACAGAACTACGAGCAGTACTTC. Translating gives CASSEGQNYEQYF.